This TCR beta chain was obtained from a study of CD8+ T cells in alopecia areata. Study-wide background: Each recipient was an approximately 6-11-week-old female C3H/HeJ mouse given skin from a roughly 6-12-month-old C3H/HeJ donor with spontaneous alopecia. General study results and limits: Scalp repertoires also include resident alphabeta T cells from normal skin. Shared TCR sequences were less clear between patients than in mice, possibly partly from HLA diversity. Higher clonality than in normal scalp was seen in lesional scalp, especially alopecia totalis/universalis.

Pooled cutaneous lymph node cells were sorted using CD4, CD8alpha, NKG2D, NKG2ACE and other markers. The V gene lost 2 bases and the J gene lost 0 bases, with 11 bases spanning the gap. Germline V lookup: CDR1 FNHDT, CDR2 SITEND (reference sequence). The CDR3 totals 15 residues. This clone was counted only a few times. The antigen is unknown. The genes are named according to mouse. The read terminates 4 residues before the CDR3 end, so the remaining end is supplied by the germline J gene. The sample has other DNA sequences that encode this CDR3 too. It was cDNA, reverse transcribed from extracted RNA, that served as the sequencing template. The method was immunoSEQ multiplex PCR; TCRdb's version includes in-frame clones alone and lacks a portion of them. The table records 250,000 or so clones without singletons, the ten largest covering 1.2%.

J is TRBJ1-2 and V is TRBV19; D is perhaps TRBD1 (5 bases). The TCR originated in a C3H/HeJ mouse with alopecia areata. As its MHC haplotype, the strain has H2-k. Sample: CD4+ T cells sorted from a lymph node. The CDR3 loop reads CASSISGGANSDYTF. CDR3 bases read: TGTGCCAGCAGTATCTCGGGGGGGGCAAACTCC.